The 2 T cell receptor beta chains in this list originate from one sample, sequenced in a study of T cell responses to AZD1222 COVID-19 vaccine. Sequenced by immunoSEQ multiplex PCR; TCRdb stores in-frame clones only, minus some. The data contain roughly 100,000 clones, about 94% of them singletons. The source was peripheral blood, collected on day 0 of AZD1222 vaccination. These receptors all stem from an adult in good health.

V gene TRBV5-1 combines with J gene TRBJ2-1; the match to TRBD1 covers 7 bases. This CDR3 is built from 16 residues. Per germline, CDR1 SGHRS and CDR2 YFSETQ. V was pared by 0 bases and J by 6 bases, with 9 bases of the junction left unmatched. For the CDR3, the DNA is TGCGCCAGCAGCTTGGACCGGGACAGAATCCGCAATGAGCAGTTCTTC. This gives the protein CASSLDRDRIRNEQFF.

This clone has a single count. The chain has TRBV19 and TRBJ1-5; 7 nucleotides align to TRBD1. Unmatched junction bases numbered 10, after V lost 10 bases and J lost 1 base. The CDR3 totals 15 residues. Germline CDR1 and CDR2: LNHDA and SQIVND (reference sequence). The CDR3 reads CAIPRTGVSNQPQHF. CDR3 coding DNA: TGTGCCATTCCTCGGACAGGTGTCAGCAATCAGCCCCAGCATTTT.